These 19 T cell receptor beta chains were sequenced from one sample in a study of T-cell memory formation after mild COVID-19. TCRdb passed the 5' RACE reads through MiXCR, listing each CDR3 protein once. Of over 350,000 distinct CDR3 sequences listed, 16% are singletons. The sample was PBMCs or a T cell subset sorted from them (not recorded which). These receptor sequences come from a man aged 18-30 years who had mild COVID-19 (a few samples of this study predate the infection). Cell type and time point are not known.

This clonotype was observed a handful of times. This chain uses TRBV6-5 with TRBJ1-2; a possible D gene is TRBD1 (6 bases). CDR1 and CDR2 (germline): MNHEY, SVGAGI. The ends were cut back, 8 bases at V and 8 bases at J, with 21 bases in the middle. This CDR3 has 14 amino acids. The CDR3 loop is CASGLARGSSGYTF. The CDR3 bases are TGTGCCAGCGGACTTGCCAGGGGTTCGAGCGGCTACACCTTC.

This chain connects TRBV20-1 to TRBJ1-3; D is ambiguous. This CDR3 has 11 amino acids. Trimming shortened V by 3 bases and J by 4 bases, and 4 bases separated the two germline ends. The V gene's germline CDR1 is DFQATT and CDR2 SNEGSKA (reference sequence). The CDR3 nucleotides are TGCAGTGCTAGCTTGGGAAACACCATATATTTT. The encoded protein is CSASLGNTIYF.

CDR3 sequence: CASRKRAGILRAQFF. The CDR3 DNA is TGTGCCAGTAGAAAGAGGGCGGGGATCCTCCGTGCGCAGTTCTTC. The V and J genes are TRBV19 and TRBJ2-1; D is possibly TRBD2 (6 bases). With 6 bases removed from V and 12 bases from J, the gap between germline ends came to 24 bases. Per the germline V gene, CDR1 is LNHDA and CDR2 is SQIVND (reference sequence). This CDR3 comprises 15 residues.

The chain employs TRBV29-1 and TRBJ2-5, with unresolved D. The CDR3 loop spans 13 amino acids. Trimming removed 4 bases at V and 3 bases at J, with 12 bases between. From germline, CDR1 is SQVTM and CDR2 ANQGSEA. Written as DNA, the CDR3 is TGCAGCGTTGTAGGTTTGGCAAAAGAGACCCAGTACTTC. Its protein is CSVVGLAKETQYF.

This chain links TRBV6-6 with TRBJ2-5, with 9 bases aligning to TRBD2. The length of the CDR3 is 13 residues. Germline CDR1 reads MNHNY; CDR2 reads SVGAGI (reference sequence). With V trimmed by 6 bases and J by 5 bases, 4 bases remained unmatched. The CDR3 sequence: CASRRGGGETQYF. The CDR3 bases are TGTGCCAGCAGGCGCGGGGGGGGGGAGACCCAGTACTTC.

In its sample, this clonotype was seen many times. This chain joins TRBV5-1 and TRBJ2-3; D call uncertain. The CDR3 has 12 amino acids. With 2 bases removed from V and 4 bases from J, the gap between germline ends came to 5 bases. CDR1 and CDR2 from the germline V gene are SGHRS and YFSETQ. CDR3 nucleotides: TGCGCCAGCAGCTTTGGTCCAGATACGCAGTATTTT. Protein: CASSFGPDTQYF.

In this sample, this clonotype turned up many times. The rearrangement uses TRBV18 and TRBJ2-7; D may be TRBD1 (6 bases). Between the trimmed V and J ends, which lost 5 bases and 6 bases, there was a span of 14 bases. This CDR3 has 13 residues. The V gene's germline CDR1 is KGHSH and CDR2 LQKENI. The CDR3 nucleotides are TGTGCCAGCTCAAGATCGGACAGTTCCGAGCAGTACGTC. It specifies CASSRSDSSEQYV.

This clonotype was seen a handful of times. The chain uses TRBV5-6 and TRBJ2-1; TRBD1 matches 10 bases. This CDR3 is built from 15 residues. CDR1 SGHDT and CDR2 YYEEEE come from the germline V gene. The ends lost 2 bases at V and 8 bases at J; junction bases unmatched: 7. As DNA, the CDR3 is TGTGCCAGCAGCTTCGGGACAGGGGTAAACGATGAGCAGTTCTTC. This encodes CASSFGTGVNDEQFF.

Ten or more counts support this clonotype. The chain combines TRBV5-1 with TRBJ2-3, with D perhaps TRBD2 (7 bases). Germline V CDR1 and CDR2: SGHRS, YFSETQ. CDR3 length equals 14 residues. The V end lost 2 bases, the J end lost 2 bases, and 9 bases lay between the germline ends. As DNA, the CDR3 is TGCGCCAGCAGCTTCGGGGGGCTCACAGATACGCAGTATTTT. Protein product: CASSFGGLTDTQYF.

The chain couples TRBV11-2 to TRBJ2-1, with D perhaps matching TRBD2 (6 bases). The germline CDR1 and CDR2 sequences are SGHAT and FQNNGV. Trimming removed 0 bases from V and 7 bases from J, with 7 bases in between. The CDR3 runs to 13 residues. CDR3 sequence (DNA): TGTGCCAGCAGCTTAGACCTAGCGAATGAGCAGTTCTTC. The encoded protein is CASSLDLANEQFF.

In its sample, this clonotype was seen a few times. This chain links TRBV5-1 with TRBJ2-1; TRBD1 agrees at 7 bases. V shed 0 bases, J shed 8 bases, and the junction held 8 bases outside the gene matches. Germline assignment: CDR1 SGHRS and CDR2 YFSETQ. The CDR3 has 15 amino acids. For the CDR3, the DNA is TGCGCCAGCAGCTTGGGTCTGGCAGGGGGAGATGAGCAGTTCTTC. It codes for CASSLGLAGGDEQFF.

A few counts support this clonotype. V gene TRBV6-2 or TRBV6-3 combines with J gene TRBJ1-1, with 10 positions matching TRBD1. Germline V gene data show CDR1 as MNHEY and CDR2 as SVGEGT. This CDR3 contains 13 residues. V shed 6 bases, J shed 6 bases, and the junction held 4 bases outside the gene matches. CDR3 nucleotides: TGTGCCAGCAGCTTCGGGACAGGGGCTGAAGCTTTCTTT. It translates to CASSFGTGAEAFF.

In its sample, this clonotype was seen a few times. V gene TRBV3-1 combines with J gene TRBJ2-7; 11 bases are a match to TRBD2. CDR1 is LGHDT, CDR2 YNNKEL, per germline (reference sequence). Germline trimming cut 8 bases from V and 3 bases from J; bases unmatched to any gene: 6. This CDR3 is 14 amino acids long. CDR3 protein: CASGSGTSGYEQYF. The DNA of the CDR3 is TGTGCCAGCGGTTCCGGGACTAGCGGCTACGAGCAGTACTTC.

The CDR3 nucleotides are TGTGCCAGCAGCTTAGGCAGGGCCCCCGAAAAACTGTTTTTT. Protein product: CASSLGRAPEKLFF. The J gene is TRBJ1-4, the V gene TRBV7-2; possible D gene TRBD1, 5 bases. The V and J ends lost 1 base and 8 bases respectively, with 11 bases between them. The CDR3 is 14 amino acids. Germline CDR1 is SGHTA and CDR2 is FQGNSA.

The V and J genes are TRBV5-6 and TRBJ2-3; D is uncertain. The CDR3 totals 13 residues. V was cut by 4 bases and J by 4 bases, with 10 bases left in between. Germline assignment: CDR1 SGHDT and CDR2 YYEEEE. In DNA form, the CDR3 reads TGTGCCAGCAGCCTGTTTTTACCAGATACGCAGTATTTT. Its translation: CASSLFLPDTQYF.

This chain connects TRBV7-2 to TRBJ2-3; D uncertain. The germline V gene has CDR1 SGHTA and CDR2 FQGNSA. This CDR3 is built from 12 residues. The V end lost 5 bases, the J end lost 4 bases, and 7 bases lay between the germline ends. The CDR3 is CASSPYSDTQYF. The CDR3 DNA follows: TGTGCCAGCAGCCCTTACTCAGATACGCAGTATTTT.

This clonotype was observed a few times. The V call is TRBV2, the J call TRBJ2-3; D tentatively fits TRBD1 or TRBD2 (6 bases each). Trimming shortened V by 7 bases and J by 2 bases, and 16 bases separated the two germline ends. Germline CDR1 is SNHLY and CDR2 is FYNNEI. This CDR3 has 15 amino acids. The CDR3 bases are TGTGCCAGCACCGGGGGCCTGACTTACACAGATACGCAGTATTTT. Translating it yields CASTGGLTYTDTQYF.

The chain carries TRBV7-2 and TRBJ1-1; the D gene is possibly TRBD1 (6 bases). V lost 5 bases and J lost 2, with 12 bases in between. CDR1 is SGHTA and CDR2 is FQGNSA in the germline V gene. The CDR3 is 14 amino acids. CDR3 sequence: CASSQLQGNTEAFF. In DNA, the CDR3 is TGTGCCAGCAGCCAATTACAGGGAAACACTGAAGCTTTCTTT. The entire variable domain, with the rest obtained from reference TRBV7-2 and TRBJ1-1, is as follows: GAGVSQSPSNKVTEKGKDVELRCDPISGHTALYWYRQSLGQGLEFLIYFQGNSAPDKSGLPSDRFSAERTGGSVSTLTIQRTQQEDSAVYLCASSQLQGNTEAFFGQGTRLTVV.

The chain links TRBV7-3 to TRBJ2-3; 9 nucleotides match TRBD2. CDR1 SGHTA and CDR2 FQGTGA come from the germline V gene. The CDR3 contains 17 residues. V lost 5 bases to trimming and J lost 1 base; unmatched junction nucleotides: 10. This chain's CDR3 is CASSLSSGGPGTDTQYF. CDR3 nucleotides: TGTGCCAGCAGCCTCAGCAGCGGGGGGCCGGGCACAGATACGCAGTATTTT.